The 19 T cell receptor beta chains given below trace back to one sample, sequenced in a study of blood T cell repertoires in COVID-19. Sequencing used immunoSEQ multiplex PCR; TCRdb keeps in-frame clones, though not all of them. The sample has more than 95,000 clones; almost 90% are singletons. The sample was peripheral blood. The source is a human donor in a cohort sampled during active COVID-19.

The chain joins TRBV19 to TRBJ1-1; TRBD1 matches at 8 bases. Germline lookup yields CDR1 LNHDA and CDR2 SQIVND (reference sequence). Trimming took 6 bases from V and 6 from J; bases not matched to a gene: 6. The CDR3 loop spans 13 amino acids. For the CDR3, the DNA is TGTGCCAGTAGCAAGGACAGGGCGGCTGAAGCTTTCTTT. Translation gives CASSKDRAAEAFF.

The genes are TRBV6-5 and TRBJ1-2, with D tentatively TRBD1 (6 bases). This CDR3 has 13 residues. The V and J ends lost 7 bases and 0 bases respectively, with 9 bases between them. CDR1 MNHEY and CDR2 SVGAGI come from the germline V gene. As DNA, the CDR3 is TGTGCCAGCACTCGGACAGCTAACTATGGCTACACCTTC. Residues: CASTRTANYGYTF.

The chain has TRBV7-2 and TRBJ2-3, with 8 positions matching TRBD2. The CDR3 is made up of 15 amino acids. Germline CDR1 SGHTA, CDR2 FQGNSA. Germline trimming cut 1 base from V and 5 bases from J; bases unmatched to any gene: 5. CDR3 amino acids: CASSLVSGGGDTQYF. CDR3 DNA: TGTGCCAGCAGCTTAGTGAGCGGGGGCGGAGATACGCAGTATTTT.

This clone was detected only a few times. V is TRBV7-8 and J is TRBJ1-2; a weak D match, TRBD1 (5 bases). The length of the CDR3 is 14 residues. Germline CDR1 SGHVS, CDR2 FQNEAQ. V was cut by 3 bases and J by 6 bases, with 14 bases left in between. The CDR3 reads CASSLDMPDHGYTF. Written as DNA, the CDR3 is TGTGCCAGCAGCTTGGACATGCCCGACCATGGCTACACCTTC.

The chain couples TRBV5-4 to TRBJ2-5; maybe TRBD2 (6 bases). With 1 base removed from V and 4 bases from J, the gap between germline ends came to 11 bases. The CDR3 loop spans 14 amino acids. Germline V CDR1 and CDR2: SGHNT, YYREEE (reference sequence). CDR3 residues: CASSLNGLRETQYF. DNA of the CDR3: TGTGCCAGCAGCTTGAACGGACTAAGAGAGACCCAGTACTTC.

This clone was seen only once. The genes are TRBV7-9 and TRBJ2-4, with D maybe TRBD2 (6 bases). Trimming cost V 5 bases and J 1 base, with 15 bases left between them. The CDR3 sequence is 16 residues long. Germline CDR1 reads SEHNR; CDR2 reads FQNEAQ (reference sequence). Here the CDR3 reads CASSAARDFAKNIQYF. The CDR3 region has the DNA TGTGCCAGCAGCGCAGCACGGGACTTCGCCAAAAACATTCAGTACTTC.

In this sample, this clone turned up once. This sequence joins TRBV7-9 and TRBJ1-1; D possibly corresponds to TRBD1 (6 bases). Germline CDR1 is SEHNR and CDR2 is FQNEAQ (reference sequence). V was clipped by 4 bases and J by 0 bases, with 15 bases between them. The CDR3 totals 16 residues. Here the CDR3 DNA reads TGTGCCAGCAGCTCCTCCCGGAACAGGGTGAACACTGAAGCTTTCTTT. Its protein product is CASSSSRNRVNTEAFF.

The chain joins TRBV5-1 to TRBJ2-1; 7 bases fit TRBD2. The V segment lost 0 bases and the J segment 5 bases; nucleotides outside the gene matches: 5. CDR1 is SGHRS, CDR2 YFSETQ, per germline. This CDR3 region has 15 residues. The CDR3: CASSLVGLGDNEQFF. The DNA of the CDR3 is TGCGCCAGCAGCTTGGTAGGACTAGGGGACAATGAGCAGTTCTTC.

The chain joins TRBV6-5 to TRBJ1-2, with D tentatively TRBD1 (5 bases). Trimming pared 0 bases from V and 8 bases from J, leaving 13 bases between. The germline CDR1 and CDR2 sequences are MNHEY and SVGAGI. The CDR3 is made up of 14 amino acids. The CDR3: CASSYSGLSWGYTF. The DNA of the CDR3 is TGTGCCAGCAGTTACTCGGGGCTATCGTGGGGCTACACCTTC.

The chain couples TRBV19 to TRBJ1-1; TRBD1 agrees at 7 bases. The germline V gene has CDR1 LNHDA and CDR2 SQIVND (reference sequence). The trim removed 5 bases at V and 1 base at J, leaving 7 bases unmatched. This CDR3 region has 15 residues. The CDR3 loop reads CASSGRQGRNTEAFF. The DNA for the CDR3 is TGTGCCAGTAGTGGTAGACAGGGTAGGAACACTGAAGCTTTCTTT.

The gene calls are TRBV28 and TRBJ2-7; TRBD2 aligns across 11 bases. V dropped 6 bases and J dropped 1; count of bases not matched to a gene: 8. Germline CDR1 and CDR2: MDHEN and SYDVKM. This CDR3 comprises 16 residues. CDR3 protein: CASSVTSGGRSYEQYF. As DNA, the CDR3 is TGTGCCAGCAGCGTAACTAGCGGGGGAAGATCCTACGAGCAGTACTTC.

This sequence joins TRBV15 and TRBJ1-1; D is uncertain. Trimming removed 5 bases at V and 0 bases at J, with 13 bases between. The CDR3 spans 15 residues. Looked up from germline, CDR1 is LNHNV and CDR2 is YYDKDF (reference sequence). CDR3: CATSAMGSLNTEAFF. CDR3 in DNA: TGTGCCACCAGCGCTATGGGCAGCCTGAACACTGAAGCTTTCTTT.

The chain is built from TRBV15 and TRBJ2-1, with TRBD2 matching over 7 bases. This CDR3 has 20 residues. Germline assignment: CDR1 LNHNV and CDR2 YYDKDF (reference sequence). V lost 0 bases, J lost 2 bases, and 16 bases stayed unmatched. CDR3 residues: CATSRDLFAGRAPTYNEQFF. CDR3 nucleotides: TGTGCCACCAGCAGAGATCTCTTCGCAGGGAGGGCCCCGACCTACAATGAGCAGTTCTTC.

This chain links TRBV9 with TRBJ2-5; 9 bases map to TRBD2. The V and J ends lost 0 bases and 0 bases, in that order; junction bases with no gene match: 3. This CDR3 region has 16 residues. Germline V gives CDR1 SGDLS, CDR2 YYNGEE. The CDR3 region has the DNA TGTGCCAGCAGCGTAGGAGCTAGCGGGAACCAAGAGACCCAGTACTTC. Translation gives CASSVGASGNQETQYF.

The CDR3 loop reads CASSSLDRANYGYTF. CDR3 sequence (DNA): TGTGCCAGCAGCTCCCTGGACAGGGCCAACTATGGCTACACCTTC. The J gene is TRBJ1-2, the V gene TRBV11-2; the match to TRBD1 covers 8 bases. Per germline, CDR1 SGHAT and CDR2 FQNNGV. This CDR3 is built from 15 residues. V shed 4 bases and J 2 bases; nucleotides not matched to a gene: 6.

The J gene is TRBJ2-1, the V gene TRBV19, with a weak D call TRBD1 (5 bases). The V end was cut by 7 bases, the J end by 11 bases, with 18 bases between. The CDR3 totals 13 residues. Germline CDR1 and CDR2: LNHDA and SQIVND (reference sequence). This CDR3 is CASNPQGSRKQFF. The DNA for the CDR3 is TGTGCCAGTAACCCCCAGGGTTCAAGAAAGCAGTTCTTC.

J is TRBJ2-7 and V is TRBV7-9, with TRBD1 identical over 10 bases. The CDR3 contains 14 residues. V lost 5 bases, J lost 4 bases, and 5 bases stayed unmatched. Germline lookup yields CDR1 SEHNR and CDR2 FQNEAQ (reference sequence). The CDR3 protein is CASSHRGQGYEQYF. For the CDR3, the DNA is TGTGCCAGCAGCCACCGGGGACAGGGGTACGAGCAGTACTTC.

The CDR3 DNA is TGTGCCAGCAGTCAAGGGGGCAATAATTCACCCCTCCACTTT. The encoded protein is CASSQGGNNSPLHF. V usage is TRBV2 and J usage is TRBJ1-6; 7 nucleotides align to TRBD1. Germline lookup yields CDR1 SNHLY and CDR2 FYNNEI. V dropped 5 bases and J dropped 5; count of bases not matched to a gene: 3. The CDR3 spans 14 residues.

The chain links TRBV6-5 to TRBJ2-5, with a possible D match to TRBD2 (5 bases). The CDR3 covers 12 residues. CDR1 is MNHEY and CDR2 is SVGAGI in the germline V gene. V was trimmed by 4 bases and J by 5 bases, leaving 8 bases between them. CDR3 sequence: CASSSRGETQYF. In nucleotides, the CDR3 is TGTGCCAGCAGTTCCCGCGGGGAGACCCAGTACTTC.